This T cell receptor (beta chain) derives from a study of OX40 agonist ivuxolimab in advanced cancers. Study-wide results and limits: In the 0.1 to 3.0 mg/kg range, CD4+ and CD8+ blood T cells had expanded clonally by week 6.

This clone was counted between two and nine times. Its specificity is unknown. Produced via immunoSEQ multiplex PCR; TCRdb's table is partial and in-frame only. The data show more than 80,000 clones, around nine tenths seen once. V dropped 0 bases and J dropped 2 bases, with 8 bases sitting between them. This CDR3 is 14 amino acids long. CDR1 is SGDLS and CDR2 is YYNGEE in the germline V gene. The clonotype comes from an adult with an advanced solid tumor such as melanoma, head and neck, liver or kidney cancer. The sequenced sample was CD4+ or CD8+ T cells sorted from blood, obtained in a trial of the OX40 agonist ivuxolimab. This rearrangement joins TRBV9 to TRBJ1-1, with D unclear. The CDR3 is CASSVAVDNTEAFF. For the CDR3, the DNA is TGTGCCAGCAGCGTAGCTGTGGATAACACTGAAGCTTTCTTT.